What follows is one T cell receptor (beta chain) and its context. Its antigen is not identified. Each cell subset's genomic DNA was divided evenly among several immunoSEQ plates. The protocol was immunoSEQ multiplex PCR, while the TCRdb copy is restricted to in-frame clones and leaves out a portion. The table lists about 490,000 clones, around 79% of them singletons. The source of the sample is a study of shared clonotypes between healthy human individuals. The germline gives CDR1 SGHAT, CDR2 FQNNGV. Trimming left V 3 bases short and J 8 bases short, with 13 bases between. The CDR3 extends over 13 amino acids. Whole-study findings and limits: Limitation of the genetic and exposure-history diversity represented came from the few donors.

All participating donors were Caucasian adults from Nashville, Tennessee. The source is a woman aged 40 to 50 in good health. Some clones in this sample may be carry-over from other donors' samples. Sequencing input: PBMCs. The V and J genes are TRBV11-2 and TRBJ1-2; D may be TRBD1 (6 bases). CDR3 sequence reads: CASSLGQFIGYTF. The CDR3 region has the DNA TGTGCCAGCAGCTTGGGACAATTCATCGGCTACACCTTC.